This T cell receptor (beta chain) was obtained from a study of STAT5B mutations in CD4+ large granular lymphocyte leukemia. The CDR3 loop spans 17 amino acids. Unmatched junction bases numbered 8, after V lost 0 bases and J lost 2 bases. Looked up from germline, CDR1 is SGHTA and CDR2 is FQGNSA. Profiled with immunoSEQ multiplex PCR; TCRdb holds only in-frame clones, not every one. The table has some 7,700 clones, over 60% seen once; the top ten hold less than 80%. The TCR was taken from a woman in her sixties or seventies with CD4+ T-cell large granular lymphocyte leukemia. The J gene is TRBJ2-3, the V gene TRBV7-2, with 7 bases fitting TRBD2. Source material: PBMCs. CDR3: CASSLAVLAYHTDTQYF. The CDR3 DNA reads as TGTGCCAGCAGCTTAGCAGTACTAGCGTACCACACAGATACGCAGTATTTT.